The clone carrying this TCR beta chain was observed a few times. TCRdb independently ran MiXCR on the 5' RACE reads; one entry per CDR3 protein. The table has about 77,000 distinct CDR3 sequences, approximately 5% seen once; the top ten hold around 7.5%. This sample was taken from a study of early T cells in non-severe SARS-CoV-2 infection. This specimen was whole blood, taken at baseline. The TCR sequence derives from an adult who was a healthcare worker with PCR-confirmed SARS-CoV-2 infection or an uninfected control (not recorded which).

The CDR3 reads CASSYGGAVYEQYF. Here the CDR3 DNA reads TGTGCCAGCAGTTACGGGGGGGCGGTCTACGAGCAGTACTTC. The V call is TRBV28, the J call TRBJ2-7, with TRBD2 identical over 8 bases. Looked up from germline, CDR1 is MDHEN and CDR2 is SYDVKM. The CDR3 runs 14 residues. The V segment lost 4 bases and the J segment 3 bases; nucleotides outside the gene matches: 5.